A selection of T cell receptor beta chains follows, all from one sample in a study of post-analysis software for immune sequencing data. TCRdb re-called the PCR reads through MiXCR, storing one row per CDR3 protein. The sample lists 820,000 or so distinct CDR3 sequences, under 70% seen once, with 4.6% in the top ten. Sequenced: blood. The receptors were gathered from a girl aged 10 to 17 with multiple sclerosis. The CDR3 runs from the conserved cysteine through the conserved F or W. A D gene is named only where the DNA matches it firmly. Clone size appears in some rows only: once, few, many, or a class for an expanded clone.

CDR3 DNA	CDR3 protein	V gene	CDR3 length	D gene	J gene	clone size
TGCGCCAGCCGTCGGGACTCCCGCGGCGGCACTGAAGCTTTCTTT	CASRRDSRGGTEAFF	TRBV5-1	15	-	TRBJ1-1	-
TGTGCCAGCAGCTCCAAACCTTGGAACACTGAAGCTTTCTTT	CASSSKPWNTEAFF	TRBV11-1	14	-	TRBJ1-1	few
TGCAGCGTTGACGGCCTAGCGGGGGGGCGCAAACCGTATTTT	CSVDGLAGGRKPYF	TRBV29-1	14	TRBD2	TRBJ2-3	-
TGTGCCAGTAAAGGGCGGGGGCACAAGACCCAGTACTTC	CASKGRGHKTQYF	TRBV6-5	13	-	TRBJ2-5	once
TGCAGTGCTGGCAGACAGGGCTACTACGAGCAGTACTTC	CSAGRQGYYEQYF	TRBV20-1	13	TRBD1	TRBJ2-7	-
TGCAGCGTTGAACCATGGCCGGGACAGGGGATGGGATCTAGGACAGATACGCAGTATTTT	CSVEPWPGQGMGSRTDTQYF	TRBV29-1	20	TRBD1	TRBJ2-3	few
TGCGCCAGCAGCCAAGATCGAGCGAGGCAGAGCTCCTACAATGAGCAGTTCTTC	CASSQDRARQSSYNEQFF	TRBV4-1	18	-	TRBJ2-1	-
TGCGCCAGCAGCTTGATGCGGGCCGGGGAGCTGTTTTTT	CASSLMRAGELFF	TRBV5-1	13	-	TRBJ2-2	-
TGTGCCAGCACCATAGGACTCGCTCCCTACGAGCAGTACTTC	CASTIGLAPYEQYF	TRBV12-3/TRBV12-4	14	-	TRBJ2-7	-
TGCAGTGTCGGGGCCAGGGAAAGGACCTACAATGAGCAGTTCTTC	CSVGARERTYNEQFF	TRBV20-1	15	-	TRBJ2-1	-
TGTGCCAGCAGCCAACTGGTAGGACAGGGCACAGATACGCAGTATTTT	CASSQLVGQGTDTQYF	TRBV3-1	16	TRBD1	TRBJ2-3	-
TGCAGTGCTAGAGTGACAGGCTACCAAGAGACCCAGTACTTC	CSARVTGYQETQYF	TRBV20-1	14	-	TRBJ2-5	-
TGCAGTGCTAGGCGAAGCGGGGGCGTAGAGACCCAGTACTTC	CSARRSGGVETQYF	TRBV20-1	14	TRBD2	TRBJ2-5	-